The text below deals with one T cell receptor beta chain. The sample holds a few counts of this clone. What this receptor recognizes is not known. No base quality values were provided; no much bigger clone lies one nucleotide off. The samples were taken from patients with Merkel cell carcinoma. These data belong to a study of T cells and Merkel cell carcinoma outcomes (dated by TCRdb to 2020 to 2022). Background on the whole study: In patients with Merkel cell carcinoma, researchers looked at whether the T-cell repertoire of the tumor, along with T-cell density, could predict clinical outcome. Study-level results and caveats: The combination of T-cell repertoire features and T-cell density was reported to predict clinical outcomes in patients with Merkel cell carcinoma.

V was cut back by 11 bases and J by 1 base, leaving a gap of 10 bases between them. The cysteine opens and the phenylalanine closes a CDR3 of 12 amino acids. CDR3 DNA is the only sequence kept; it has 36 bases, read in frame from the first base. Via the germline V gene, CDR1 is SGHTA and CDR2 FQGNSA. Library preparation employed the immunoSEQ multiplex PCR assay. Not all clones reach the TCRdb copy of this immuneACCESS table, which keeps in-frame sequences only. Checked studies attribute under half of the gap to unresolved V genes and leave the rest unexplained. Within this sample are under 25,000 clones, with around 79% of them counted one time only. The ten largest clones add up to approximately 3.3% of the sample.

Source material: tumor tissue from Merkel cell carcinoma. The clonotype originates from a human donor with Merkel cell carcinoma. The V and J genes are TRBV7-2 and TRBJ2-3, with TRBD2 tentatively as D gene (5 bases match). The nucleotides are TGTGCCTCAGGTAGCGGCACAGATACGCAGTATTTT. Its translation is CASGSGTDTQYF.